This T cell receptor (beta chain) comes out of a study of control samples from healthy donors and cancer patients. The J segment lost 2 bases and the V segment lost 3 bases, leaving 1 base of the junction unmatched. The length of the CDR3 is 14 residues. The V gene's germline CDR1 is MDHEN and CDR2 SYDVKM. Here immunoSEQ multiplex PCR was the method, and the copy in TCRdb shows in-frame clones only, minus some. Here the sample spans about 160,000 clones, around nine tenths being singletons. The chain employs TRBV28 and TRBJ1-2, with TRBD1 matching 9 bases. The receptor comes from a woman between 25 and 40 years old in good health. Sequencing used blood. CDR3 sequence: CASSLGQGNYGYTF. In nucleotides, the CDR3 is TGTGCCAGCAGTTTGGGACAGGGAAACTATGGCTACACCTTC.